These 5 T cell receptor beta chains were sequenced from one sample in a study of shared clonotypes between healthy human individuals. TCRdb's copy holds only in-frame clones and misses some; the assay was immunoSEQ multiplex PCR. The table records approximately 500,000 clones, around 79% of them present only once. The sequenced sample consisted of PBMCs. The receptor set was obtained from a woman between 40 and 55 years old in good health. Some clones in this sample may be carry-over from other donors' samples.

This rearrangement joins TRBV5-6 to TRBJ1-3; a possible D gene is TRBD1 (5 bases). The germline V gene encodes CDR1 SGHDT and CDR2 YYEEEE. Deletions cut 2 bases from V and 0 bases from J, with 12 bases between. The CDR3 totals 16 residues. CDR3 nucleotides: TGTGCCAGCAGCTTAAGTTTGAGGGGCTCTGGAAACACCATATATTTT. Translating gives CASSLSLRGSGNTIYF.

The chain links TRBV7-9 to TRBJ2-7; perhaps TRBD1 as D (5 bases). V shed 6 bases and J shed 0 bases, with 12 bases lying between them. The CDR3 runs to 14 residues. Germline V gene sequence: CDR1 SEHNR, CDR2 FQNEAQ (reference sequence). The CDR3 is CASSQDKNSYEQYF. CDR3 DNA sequence: TGTGCCAGCAGTCAGGACAAAAACTCCTACGAGCAGTACTTC.

The rearrangement joins TRBV19 to TRBJ2-1; tentative D call: TRBD2 (6 bases). The germline gives CDR1 LNHDA, CDR2 SQIVND (reference sequence). V gave up 2 bases and J gave up 8 bases, with 13 bases separating them. The CDR3 runs to 14 residues. CDR3 protein: CASSISGAGYEQFF. The CDR3 DNA sequence: TGTGCCAGTAGTATATCGGGAGCTGGCTATGAGCAGTTCTTC. Together with reference TRBV19 and TRBJ2-1, the CDR3 gives the full variable domain: DGGITQSPKYLFRKEGQNVTLSCEQNLNHDAMYWYRQDPGQGLRLIYYSQIVNDFQKGDIAEGYSVSREKKESFPLTVTSAQKNPTAFYLCASSISGAGYEQFFGPGTRLTVL.

This clone has a count of ten or more. V gene TRBV10-3 combines with J gene TRBJ2-1; TRBD2 matches at 15 bases. The ends lost 6 bases at V and 5 bases at J; junction bases unmatched: 5. CDR1 and CDR2 from the germline V gene are ENHRY and SYGVKD. This CDR3 region has 16 residues. Here the CDR3 reads CAIRGGTSGRNNEQFF. CDR3 nucleotides: TGTGCCATCAGGGGGGGGACTAGCGGGAGGAACAATGAGCAGTTCTTC.

V is TRBV28 and J is TRBJ1-1; D not resolved. Germline CDR1 MDHEN, CDR2 SYDVKM. V was trimmed by 2 bases and J by 5 bases, leaving 3 bases between them. The CDR3 has 11 residues. CDR3 sequence reads: CASSLETEAFF. In nucleotides, the CDR3 is TGTGCCAGCAGTTTAGAAACTGAAGCTTTCTTT.